The rows below give T cell receptor beta chains drawn from one sample of a study of CD8 T cells in Susac syndrome. TCRdb used MiXCR to reprocess the immunoSEQ multiplex PCR reads, holding one entry per CDR3 protein. The data hold 150,000 to 200,000 distinct CDR3 sequences, with almost 96% observed a single time. Sequencing used CD4+ T cells from PBMCs. These receptors came from a human donor with multiple sclerosis. Each CDR3 is given with its conserved first and last residue. A D gene is named only where the DNA matches it firmly. Clone size, where shown, is once, few, many, or a class for clones that have expanded.

j_gene,v_gene,len,abundance,d_gene,CDR3aa,CDR3nt
TRBJ1-1,TRBV4-1,14,-,TRBD1,CASSLTGQGTEAFF,TGCGCCAGCAGCCTGACAGGGCAGGGCACTGAAGCTTTCTTT
TRBJ2-2,TRBV3-1,16,-,-,CASSQVDSPNTGELFF,TGTGCCAGCAGCCAAGTAGACTCCCCGAACACCGGGGAGCTGTTTTTT
TRBJ2-1,TRBV29-1,14,-,TRBD2,CSVRTGLVGDEQFF,TGCAGCGTCCGGACGGGACTAGTAGGGGACGAGCAGTTCTTC
TRBJ2-1,TRBV5-6,16,-,-,CASSSRPRALYNEQFF,TGTGCCAGCAGCTCGCGCCCTAGGGCCCTCTACAATGAGCAGTTCTTC
TRBJ2-3,TRBV7-9,16,-,TRBD2,CASSRLAGGLTDTQYF,TGTGCCAGCAGTCGACTAGCGGGGGGGTTAACAGATACGCAGTATTTT
TRBJ2-1,TRBV29-1,16,-,TRBD2,CSVETYRAGGSSEQFF,TGCAGCGTTGAAACCTACCGGGCGGGGGGATCATCTGAGCAGTTCTTC
TRBJ2-1,TRBV29-1,14,-,TRBD2,CSVGGGGSYNEQFF,TGCAGCGTTGGTGGCGGGGGGTCCTACAATGAGCAGTTCTTC
TRBJ1-1,TRBV4-3,12,-,TRBD1,CASSQLQGEAFF,TGCGCCAGCAGCCAACTACAGGGGGAAGCTTTCTTT
TRBJ2-7,TRBV5-1,13,-,-,CASSSTRTYEQYF,TGCGCCAGCAGCTCGACTAGGACCTACGAGCAGTACTTC
TRBJ1-2,TRBV25-1,15,-,TRBD1,CASSPLSGQHYGYTF,TGTGCCAGCAGTCCTCTTTCGGGACAGCACTATGGCTACACCTTC
TRBJ1-1,TRBV25-1,13,-,-,CASSVPPGTEAFF,TGTGCCAGCAGTGTACCGCCCGGGACAGAAGCTTTCTTT
TRBJ1-1,TRBV6-5,15,-,-,CASHLITGTFGEAFF,TGTGCCAGCCATTTGATAACCGGGACATTTGGTGAAGCTTTCTTT
TRBJ2-3,TRBV6-5,19,-,TRBD2,CASSYPRGSSGGLGDTQYF,TGTGCCAGCAGTTACCCTCGAGGTTCTAGCGGGGGATTGGGGGATACGCAGTATTTT
TRBJ2-2,TRBV15,15,-,-,CATSREQGNTGELFF,TGTGCCACCAGCAGAGAACAGGGAAACACCGGGGAGCTGTTTTTT
TRBJ2-4,TRBV20-1,11,-,-,CSAVRGGTRYF,TGCAGTGCGGTCAGGGGGGGGACGAGGTACTTC
TRBJ2-1,TRBV30,14,-,TRBD2,CAWSPGGGSNEQFF,TGTGCCTGGAGTCCTGGCGGGGGATCGAATGAGCAGTTCTTC
TRBJ1-1,TRBV6-2/TRBV6-3,15,-,-,CASTPGGRPADEAFF,TGTGCCAGCACCCCGGGGGGGCGGCCGGCCGATGAAGCTTTCTTT
TRBJ2-5,TRBV20-1,15,once,TRBD2,CSARALSSGKETQYF,TGCAGTGCTAGAGCTCTATCTAGCGGCAAAGAGACCCAGTACTTC
TRBJ2-6,TRBV5-1,16,-,-,CASALRQLSGANVLTF,TGCGCCAGTGCCCTCCGACAGCTCTCTGGGGCCAACGTCCTGACTTTC
TRBJ1-2,TRBV20-1,14,-,-,CSARVRLLNYGYTF,TGCAGTGCTAGAGTTAGACTCCTTAACTATGGCTACACCTTC
TRBJ2-1,TRBV2,16,-,-,CASSDPQGSSYNEQFF,TGTGCCAGCAGCGACCCGCAGGGGAGCTCCTACAATGAGCAGTTCTTC
TRBJ1-2,TRBV12-3/TRBV12-4,13,-,TRBD1,CASSLDRANGYTF,TGTGCCAGCAGCCTAGACAGGGCCAATGGCTACACCTTC
TRBJ1-2,TRBV30,15,-,-,CAWGAPSTSNYGYTF,TGTGCCTGGGGGGCCCCGTCGACGTCGAATTATGGCTACACCTTC
TRBJ1-5,TRBV29-1,13,-,-,CSVVLGANQPQHF,TGCAGCGTTGTTCTAGGGGCCAATCAGCCCCAGCATTTT
TRBJ2-3,TRBV29-1,15,-,-,CSVDPTGPSTDTQYF,TGCAGCGTTGATCCGACAGGCCCCAGCACAGATACGCAGTATTTT
TRBJ1-1,TRBV12-3/TRBV12-4,13,-,TRBD1,CASSARGITEAFF,TGTGCCAGCAGTGCCAGGGGGATCACTGAAGCTTTCTTT
TRBJ1-2,TRBV7-9,13,-,-,CASSLRGAEGYTF,TGTGCCAGCAGCTTACGAGGGGCGGAGGGCTACACCTTC
TRBJ1-2,TRBV19,12,-,-,CASSIRARGYTF,TGTGCCAGTAGTATCAGGGCGAGGGGCTACACCTTC
TRBJ2-7,TRBV20-1,12,few,TRBD2,CSARLAAYEQYF,TGCAGTGCTAGACTAGCGGCCTACGAGCAGTACTTC
TRBJ2-5,TRBV7-2,14,-,TRBD1,CASSQDRVQETQYF,TGTGCCAGCAGCCAAGACAGGGTCCAAGAGACCCAGTACTTC
TRBJ1-6,TRBV20-1,13,-,-,CSASRGPESPLHF,TGCAGTGCTAGTCGTGGTCCCGAATCCCCCCTCCACTTT
TRBJ2-3,TRBV5-1,13,-,-,CASTRDPTDTQYF,TGCGCCAGCACACGGGATCCCACAGATACGCAGTATTTT
TRBJ2-7,TRBV3-1,14,-,-,CASSQVQGLDEQYF,TGTGCCAGCAGCCAAGTTCAAGGTTTAGACGAGCAGTACTTC
TRBJ2-7,TRBV7-2,14,few,TRBD1,CASSLDRGRFEQYF,TGTGCCAGCAGCTTAGACAGGGGGCGTTTCGAGCAGTACTTC
TRBJ2-7,TRBV27,14,-,-,CASSLGYGSYEQYF,TGTGCCAGCAGTTTAGGGTACGGTTCCTACGAGCAGTACTTC
TRBJ1-5,TRBV6-6,13,-,TRBD1,CASSLRGTQPQHF,TGTGCCAGCAGTCTCAGGGGGACGCAGCCCCAGCATTTT
TRBJ1-2,TRBV18,13,-,-,CASSPGREYGYTF,TGTGCCAGCTCACCGGGCAGGGAGTATGGCTACACCTTC
TRBJ1-5,TRBV7-8,18,-,-,CASSLEGGGPYSNQPQHF,TGTGCCAGCAGCTTAGAGGGTGGGGGTCCATATAGCAATCAGCCCCAGCATTTT
TRBJ2-5,TRBV12-3/TRBV12-4,16,-,TRBD2,CASSLSEAGGGETQYF,TGTGCCAGCAGTTTAAGCGAAGCGGGGGGAGGAGAGACCCAGTACTTC
TRBJ2-2,TRBV5-1,17,-,-,CASSLVGGRPNTGELFF,TGCGCCAGCAGCTTAGTCGGGGGTCGGCCGAACACCGGGGAGCTGTTTTTT
TRBJ2-6,TRBV20-1,13,-,-,CSARTAGANVLTF,TGCAGTGCCCGGACAGCTGGGGCCAACGTCCTGACTTTC
TRBJ1-1,TRBV5-1,16,-,-,CASKEGPTSGDTEAFF,TGCGCCAGCAAAGAGGGCCCAACTTCAGGGGACACTGAAGCTTTCTTT
TRBJ2-5,TRBV20-1,15,-,-,CSATFPQGRGETQYF,TGCAGTGCTACTTTCCCTCAGGGGAGAGGAGAGACCCAGTACTTC
TRBJ2-7,TRBV5-4,15,-,TRBD1,CASSQKTGGGYEQYF,TGTGCCAGCAGCCAAAAGACAGGGGGAGGCTACGAGCAGTACTTC
TRBJ1-2,TRBV20-1,11,once,-,CSANKNYGYTF,TGCAGTGCCAACAAGAACTATGGCTACACCTTC
TRBJ2-7,TRBV7-2,12,few,TRBD1,CASSGQGYEQYF,TGTGCCAGCTCGGGACAGGGCTACGAGCAGTACTTC
TRBJ1-1,TRBV2,14,-,-,CASSYQRMNTEAFF,TGTGCCAGCAGTTATCAGAGAATGAACACTGAAGCTTTCTTT
TRBJ1-2,TRBV29-1,14,-,TRBD1,CSVGGTGLNYGYTF,TGCAGCGTGGGGGGGACAGGACTAAACTATGGCTACACCTTC
TRBJ1-2,TRBV29-1,12,-,-,CSVATGFGGYTF,TGCAGCGTTGCCACAGGGTTTGGAGGCTACACCTTC
TRBJ2-7,TRBV11-3,13,-,TRBD1,CASSLDHRGEQYF,TGTGCCAGCAGCTTAGACCACAGGGGCGAGCAGTACTTC
TRBJ2-5,TRBV5-1,14,-,TRBD1,CASSRTGLAETQYF,TGCGCCAGCAGCAGGACAGGTCTAGCAGAGACCCAGTACTTC
TRBJ2-3,TRBV7-9,12,-,-,CASSATRNTQYF,TGTGCCAGCAGCGCGACTAGGAATACGCAGTATTTT
TRBJ2-3,TRBV29-1,12,-,-,CSVGTPGQTQYF,TGCAGCGTCGGGACTCCGGGACAGACGCAGTATTTT